One sample yielded the 30 T cell receptor beta chains listed below, sequenced in a study of blood T cell repertoires in COVID-19. The assay was immunoSEQ multiplex PCR, and TCRdb's table has in-frame clones only and misses some. The repertoire holds approximately 210,000 clones, with 84% as singletons. The sample was peripheral blood. All receptors come from a woman in her forties or fifties with active or convalescent COVID-19.

The chain recombines TRBV6-5 with TRBJ2-6; 9 bases line up with TRBD1. The CDR3 extends over 14 amino acids. From germline, CDR1 is MNHEY and CDR2 SVGAGI. CDR3 loop: CATGGATGANVLTF. CDR3 bases: TGTGCGACAGGGGGTGCAACTGGGGCCAACGTCCTGACTTTC.

This chain connects TRBV27 to TRBJ1-2; D perhaps matches TRBD1 (6 bases). Germline V gene lookup returns CDR1 MNHEY and CDR2 SMNVEV (reference sequence). The V end lost 3 bases, the J end lost 8 bases, and 13 bases lay between the germline ends. The CDR3 contains 13 residues. The CDR3 DNA sequence: TGTGCCAGCAGTTTGGGCAGGGGACGGGGCTACACCTTC. Translation gives CASSLGRGRGYTF.

The V and J genes are TRBV29-1 and TRBJ2-1; tentative D call: TRBD1 (7 bases). The CDR3 consists of 18 residues. The V gene lost 7 bases and the J gene lost 1 base, with 26 bases spanning the gap. Germline-derived CDR1 and CDR2 are SQVTM and ANQGSEA. CDR3 in amino acids: CSATSILGRGRSYNEQFF. The DNA of the CDR3 is TGCAGCGCAACCAGCATACTAGGCAGGGGGAGGTCCTACAATGAGCAGTTCTTC.

The CDR3 bases are TGTGCCAGCAGTCTAATAATATCAGATACGCAGTATTTT. Amino acids: CASSLIISDTQYF. The J gene is TRBJ2-3, the V gene TRBV12-3 or TRBV12-4; D uncertain. Trimming stripped 5 bases from V and 4 bases from J, with 10 bases between. This CDR3 is built from 13 residues.

The chain is built from TRBV3-1 (or the pseudogene TRBV3-2) and TRBJ1-1; no firm D call. V was shortened by 5 bases and J by 2 bases, with 12 bases between the two germline ends. This CDR3 spans 14 amino acids. In germline, CDR1 is LGHDT, CDR2 YNNKEL (reference sequence). For the CDR3, the DNA is TGTGCCAGCAGCGAGCTGTCAGGCAACACTGAAGCTTTCTTT. Its translation: CASSELSGNTEAFF.

The chain links TRBV28 to TRBJ2-6; D remains ambiguous. The germline CDR1 and CDR2 sequences are MDHEN and SYDVKM. The V end lost 2 bases, the J end lost 4 bases, and 9 bases lay between the germline ends. This CDR3 contains 15 residues. The CDR3 sequence: CASSLRLDGANVLTF. The CDR3, as DNA: TGTGCCAGCAGTTTACGTCTAGACGGGGCCAACGTCCTGACTTTC.

J is TRBJ1-2 and V is TRBV18; D perhaps matches TRBD1 (6 bases). CDR1 and CDR2 from the germline V gene are KGHSH and LQKENI. The CDR3 has 15 residues. The ends were cut back, 3 bases at V and 4 bases at J, with 15 bases in the middle. The CDR3 loop is CASSPGQAQGYGYTF. For the CDR3, the DNA is TGTGCCAGCTCACCGGGGCAGGCACAGGGCTATGGCTACACCTTC.

The rearrangement uses TRBV28 and TRBJ1-2; D not certain. V lost 6 bases and J lost 8, with 13 bases in between. CDR3 length equals 12 residues. The germline V gene encodes CDR1 MDHEN and CDR2 SYDVKM. Written as DNA, the CDR3 is TGTGCCAGCAGCCGTCGCGCCGGGGGCTACACCTTC. Protein product: CASSRRAGGYTF.

The table lists this clone with a count of one. The V gene is TRBV5-6, the J gene TRBJ1-1; maybe TRBD1 (6 bases). The CDR3 covers 14 residues. Per germline, CDR1 SGHDT and CDR2 YYEEEE. V was clipped by 0 bases and J by 8 bases, with 14 bases between them. The CDR3 DNA follows: TGTGCCAGCAGCTTGGGGTGGACAGCCTTCGAAGCTTTCTTT. Translating gives CASSLGWTAFEAFF.

The J gene is TRBJ2-3, the V gene TRBV3-1 (or the pseudogene TRBV3-2), with 7 nucleotides matching TRBD1. There are 15 residues in the CDR3. Germline V gene lookup returns CDR1 LGHDT and CDR2 YNNKEL (reference sequence). V gave up 4 bases and J gave up 7 bases; unmatched junction bases: 11. CDR3 in DNA: TGTGCCAGCAGCCCAGTCCGGGACAGACTCTATACGCAGTATTTT. It is translated as CASSPVRDRLYTQYF.

The genes are TRBV12-3 or TRBV12-4 and TRBJ1-1, with a possible D match to TRBD1 (6 bases). Trimming shortened V by 5 bases and J by 4 bases, and 11 bases separated the two germline ends. CDR3 size: 13 residues. The CDR3 protein is CASSIQGTTEAFF. The DNA of the CDR3 is TGTGCCAGCAGTATACAGGGAACCACTGAAGCTTTCTTT.

This chain joins TRBV5-1 and TRBJ1-2; 7 bases align to TRBD1. Germline values: CDR1 SGHRS, CDR2 YFSETQ. The CDR3 sequence is 15 residues long. V was pared by 0 bases and J by 4 bases, with 6 bases of the junction left unmatched. For the CDR3, the DNA is TGCGCCAGCAGCTTGGAAGGACAGGCAGTCTATGGCTACACCTTC. This translates into CASSLEGQAVYGYTF.

V usage is TRBV6-5 and J usage is TRBJ1-2, with D maybe TRBD1 (5 bases). The germline V gene encodes CDR1 MNHEY and CDR2 SVGAGI. This CDR3 comprises 15 residues. V shed 0 bases and J shed 2 bases, with 10 bases lying between them. CDR3 region: CASSYSGAGNYGYTF. The DNA for the CDR3 is TGTGCCAGCAGTTACTCTGGGGCAGGGAACTATGGCTACACCTTC.

This clone was observed a single time. This CDR3 is CASSQLIPGSNYEQYF. CDR3 coding DNA: TGTGCCAGCAGTCAACTAATTCCAGGGTCCAACTACGAGCAGTACTTC. The chain couples TRBV28 to TRBJ2-7, with D possibly matching TRBD1 (5 bases). Germline V CDR1 and CDR2: MDHEN, SYDVKM. V was trimmed by 5 bases and J by 3 bases, leaving 20 bases between them. The CDR3 loop spans 16 amino acids. Full variable domain (rest looked up from reference TRBV28 and TRBJ2-7): DVKVTQSSRYLVKRTGEKVFLECVQDMDHENMFWYRQDPGLGLRLIYFSYDVKMKEKGDIPEGYSVSREKKERFSLILESASTNQTSMYLCASSQLIPGSNYEQYFGPGTRLTVT.

V usage is TRBV4-1 and J usage is TRBJ1-6; no reliable D call. V lost 0 bases to trimming and J lost 8 bases, with 8 bases between them. The CDR3 length is 14 residues. CDR1 and CDR2 (germline): MGHRA, YSYEKL. The chain's CDR3 is CASSQEEGDSPLHF. In nucleotides, the CDR3 is TGCGCCAGCAGCCAAGAGGAGGGTGATTCACCCCTCCACTTT.

This clone was seen only a few times. This chain uses TRBV9 with TRBJ2-2, with D possibly matching TRBD2 (6 bases). Trimming cost V 0 bases and J 1 base, with 10 bases left between them. The CDR3 is made up of 16 amino acids. Germline CDR1 is SGDLS and CDR2 is YYNGEE. CDR3 DNA: TGTGCCAGCAGCGTAGGGCAGGGACTGAACACCGGGGAGCTGTTTTTT. It is translated as CASSVGQGLNTGELFF.

The V call is TRBV5-1, the J call TRBJ2-3; TRBD2 matches at 10 bases. The CDR3 sequence is 14 residues long. V shed 0 bases, J shed 8 bases, and the junction held 3 bases outside the gene matches. Germline values: CDR1 SGHRS, CDR2 YFSETQ. Here the CDR3 DNA reads TGCGCCAGCAGCTTGGTAGCGGGGGGCGGTACGCAGTATTTT. The encoded protein is CASSLVAGGGTQYF.

This clone appeared a single time. The chain couples TRBV29-1 to TRBJ2-3; D is possibly TRBD1 (8 bases). V lost 5 bases and J 0 bases, leaving 18 bases between the germline ends. Per germline, CDR1 SQVTM and CDR2 ANQGSEA. The CDR3 totals 16 residues. CDR3 bases: TGCAGCGTTATAAAGAGCGGGACAGGTAGCACAGATACGCAGTATTTT. Its protein is CSVIKSGTGSTDTQYF.

The V and J genes are TRBV19 and TRBJ2-3, with D tentatively TRBD1 (6 bases). Trimming cost V 7 bases and J 3 bases, with 17 bases left between them. Germline V gene sequence: CDR1 LNHDA, CDR2 SQIVND (reference sequence). This CDR3 is built from 15 residues. The CDR3 here is CASTPAGGATDTQYF. In nucleotides, the CDR3 is TGTGCCAGTACGCCTGCTGGGGGCGCGACAGATACGCAGTATTTT.

This clone was seen only a few times. This chain links TRBV28 with TRBJ1-5; 7 bases align to TRBD1. The trim removed 2 bases at V and 2 bases at J, leaving 6 bases unmatched. Germline loops: CDR1 MDHEN, CDR2 SYDVKM. The CDR3 sequence is 16 residues long. In DNA form, the CDR3 reads TGTGCCAGCAGTTTAAGGACAGGATATGGCAATCAGCCCCAGCATTTT. Its translation is CASSLRTGYGNQPQHF.

The V and J genes are TRBV9 and TRBJ2-1; 10 nucleotides match TRBD2. This CDR3 is 15 amino acids long. V shed 3 bases, J shed 3 bases, and the junction held 3 bases outside the gene matches. Germline assignment: CDR1 SGDLS and CDR2 YYNGEE. The CDR3 here is CASSAGLADYNEQFF. CDR3 in DNA: TGTGCCAGCAGCGCCGGACTAGCGGACTACAATGAGCAGTTCTTC.

V is TRBV11-2 and J is TRBJ1-1, with TRBD1 identical over 7 bases. Looked up from germline, CDR1 is SGHAT and CDR2 is FQNNGV. The CDR3 consists of 18 residues. After removal of 1 base from V and 1 base from J, the junction contained 12 bases not matched to a gene. The CDR3 region is CASSLVFWQAGGNTEAFF. Here the CDR3 DNA reads TGTGCCAGCAGCTTAGTATTTTGGCAGGCAGGGGGGAACACTGAAGCTTTCTTT.

The chain carries TRBV5-6 and TRBJ1-2, with D perhaps matching TRBD1 (5 bases). The CDR3 sequence is 12 residues long. V gave up 4 bases and J gave up 3 bases, with 7 bases separating them. Per germline, CDR1 SGHDT and CDR2 YYEEEE. CDR3 nucleotides: TGTGCCAGCAGCCTAGGGGACTATGGCTACACCTTC. This encodes CASSLGDYGYTF. Drawing the rest from reference TRBV5-6 and TRBJ1-2, the complete variable domain is DAGVTQSPTHLIKTRGQQVTLRCSPKSGHDTVSWYQQALGQGPQFIFQYYEEEERQRGNFPDRFSGHQFPNYSSELNVNALLLGDSALYLCASSLGDYGYTFGSGTRLTVV.

This sequence joins TRBV12-3 or TRBV12-4 and TRBJ2-1; 8 positions agree with TRBD1. The CDR3 loop spans 13 amino acids. After removal of 6 bases from V and 10 bases from J, the junction contained 8 bases not matched to a gene. The CDR3 DNA is TGTGCCAGCAGGCAGCAGGGGGCAAAAGAGCAGTTCTTC. Translation gives CASRQQGAKEQFF.

V usage is TRBV5-1 and J usage is TRBJ1-2; a weak D match, TRBD1 (6 bases). The V gene lost 0 bases and the J gene lost 6 bases, with 12 bases spanning the gap. Germline-derived CDR1 and CDR2 are SGHRS and YFSETQ. This CDR3 is built from 14 residues. CDR3 nucleotides: TGCGCCAGCAGCTTGGCTACAGGGAACCATGGCTACACCTTC. Protein sequence: CASSLATGNHGYTF.

J is TRBJ1-2 and V is TRBV5-1; 8 bases are a match to TRBD1. The V gene's germline CDR1 is SGHRS and CDR2 YFSETQ. This CDR3 is 15 amino acids long. The trim removed 0 bases at V and 4 bases at J, leaving 5 bases unmatched. CDR3 sequence: CASSLGGQDVYGYTF. CDR3 sequence (DNA): TGCGCCAGCAGCTTGGGGGGACAGGACGTCTATGGCTACACCTTC.

This clone was counted between two and nine times. The V call is TRBV6-7, the J call TRBJ2-3; 16 bases align to TRBD2. TRBV6-7 has ORF status, its function being uncertain. This CDR3 is built from 20 residues. Trimming took 3 bases from V and 3 from J; bases not matched to a gene: 12. This CDR3 reads CASSYPFPGTSGRGTDTQYF. The CDR3 region has the DNA TGTGCCAGCAGTTATCCGTTTCCCGGGACTAGCGGGAGGGGGACAGATACGCAGTATTTT.

As to this clone: The sample has other DNA sequences that encode this CDR3 too. The V call is TRBV2, the J call TRBJ2-1; TRBD1 agrees at 9 bases. The V gene end was trimmed by 6 bases and the J gene end by 1 base; junction bases not matched to a gene: 1. Looked up from germline, CDR1 is SNHLY and CDR2 is FYNNEI. The CDR3 loop spans 14 amino acids. This CDR3 is CASSGQGSYNEQFF. The DNA for the CDR3 is TGTGCCAGCAGCGGACAGGGGTCCTACAATGAGCAGTTCTTC. Full variable domain (rest looked up from reference TRBV2 and TRBJ2-1): EPEVTQTPSHQVTQMGQEVILRCVPISNHLYFYWYRQILGQKVEFLVSFYNNEISEKSEIFDDQFSVERPDGSNFTLKIRSTKLEDSAMYFCASSGQGSYNEQFFGPGTRLTVL.

This clone appeared a few times. The rearrangement links TRBV5-6 to TRBJ1-4; D is unresolved. Trimming took 2 bases from V and 5 from J, leaving 13 bases between them. Germline CDR1 reads SGHDT; CDR2 reads YYEEEE. There are 15 residues in the CDR3. CDR3 bases: TGTGCCAGCAGCTTTAACAGAGGGTGGAATGAAAAACTGTTTTTT. The encoded protein is CASSFNRGWNEKLFF.

The chain links TRBV9 to TRBJ1-2; D is perhaps TRBD1 (5 bases). CDR1 is SGDLS, CDR2 YYNGEE, per germline. The CDR3 spans 12 residues. The V end was cut by 7 bases, the J end by 2 bases, with 9 bases between. The CDR3 loop reads CASSTGNYGYTF. CDR3 nucleotides: TGTGCCAGCTCCACAGGAAACTATGGCTACACCTTC.